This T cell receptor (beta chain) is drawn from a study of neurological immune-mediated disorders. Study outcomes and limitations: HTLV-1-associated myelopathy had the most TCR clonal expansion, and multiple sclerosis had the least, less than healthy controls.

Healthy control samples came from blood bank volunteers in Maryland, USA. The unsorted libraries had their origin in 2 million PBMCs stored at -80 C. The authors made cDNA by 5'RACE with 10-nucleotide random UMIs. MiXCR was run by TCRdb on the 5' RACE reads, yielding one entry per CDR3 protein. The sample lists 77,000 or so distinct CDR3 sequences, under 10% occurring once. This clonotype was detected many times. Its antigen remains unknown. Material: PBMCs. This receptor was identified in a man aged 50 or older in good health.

CDR3 sequence reads: CSALGQEQGPQHF. CDR3 nucleotides: TGCAGTGCCCTGGGACAGGAACAGGGACCCCAGCATTTT. V is TRBV20-1 and J is TRBJ1-5, with 8 bases matching TRBD1. The J segment lost 10 bases and the V segment lost 6 bases, leaving 11 bases of the junction unmatched. The germline V gene has CDR1 DFQATT and CDR2 SNEGSKA (reference sequence). CDR3 length: 13 residues.